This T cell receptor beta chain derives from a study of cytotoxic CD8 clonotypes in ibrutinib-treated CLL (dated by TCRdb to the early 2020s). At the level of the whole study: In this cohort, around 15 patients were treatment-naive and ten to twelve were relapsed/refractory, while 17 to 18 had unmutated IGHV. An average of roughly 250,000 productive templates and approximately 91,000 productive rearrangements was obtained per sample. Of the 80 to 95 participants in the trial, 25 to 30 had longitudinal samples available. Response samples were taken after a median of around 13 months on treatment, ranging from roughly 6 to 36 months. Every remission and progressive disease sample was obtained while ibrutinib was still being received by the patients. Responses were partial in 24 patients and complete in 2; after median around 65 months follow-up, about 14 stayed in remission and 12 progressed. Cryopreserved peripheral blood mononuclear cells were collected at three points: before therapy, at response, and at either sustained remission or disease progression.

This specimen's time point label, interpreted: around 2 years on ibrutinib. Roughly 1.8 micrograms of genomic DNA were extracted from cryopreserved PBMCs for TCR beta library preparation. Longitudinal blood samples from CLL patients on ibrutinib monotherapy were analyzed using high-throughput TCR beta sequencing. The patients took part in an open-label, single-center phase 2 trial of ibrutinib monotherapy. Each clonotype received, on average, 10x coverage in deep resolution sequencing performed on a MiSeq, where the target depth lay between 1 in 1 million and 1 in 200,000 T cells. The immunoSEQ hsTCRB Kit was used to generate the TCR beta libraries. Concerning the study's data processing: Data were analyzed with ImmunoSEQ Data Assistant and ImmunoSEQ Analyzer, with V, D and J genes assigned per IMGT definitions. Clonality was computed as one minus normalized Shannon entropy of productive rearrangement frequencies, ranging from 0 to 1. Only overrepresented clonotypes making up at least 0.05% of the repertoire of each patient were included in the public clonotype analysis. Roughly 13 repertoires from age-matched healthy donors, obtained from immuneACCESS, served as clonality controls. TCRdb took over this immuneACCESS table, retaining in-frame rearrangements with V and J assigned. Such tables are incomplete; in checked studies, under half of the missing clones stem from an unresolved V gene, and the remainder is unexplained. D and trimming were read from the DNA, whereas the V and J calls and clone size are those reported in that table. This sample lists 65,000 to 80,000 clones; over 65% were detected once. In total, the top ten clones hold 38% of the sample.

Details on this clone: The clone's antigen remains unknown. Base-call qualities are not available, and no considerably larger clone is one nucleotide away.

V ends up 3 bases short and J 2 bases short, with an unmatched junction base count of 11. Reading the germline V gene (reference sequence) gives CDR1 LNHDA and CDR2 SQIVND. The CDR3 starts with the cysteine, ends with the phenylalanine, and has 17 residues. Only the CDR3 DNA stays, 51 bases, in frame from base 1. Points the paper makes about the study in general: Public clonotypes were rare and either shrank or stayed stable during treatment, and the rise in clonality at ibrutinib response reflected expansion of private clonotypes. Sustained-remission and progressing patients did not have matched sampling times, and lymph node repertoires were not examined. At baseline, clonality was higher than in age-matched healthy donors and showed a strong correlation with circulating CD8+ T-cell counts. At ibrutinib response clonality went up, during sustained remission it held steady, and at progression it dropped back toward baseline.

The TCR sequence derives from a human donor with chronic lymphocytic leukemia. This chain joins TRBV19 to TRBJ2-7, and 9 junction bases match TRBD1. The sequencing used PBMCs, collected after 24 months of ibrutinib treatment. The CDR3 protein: CASSIGGTGRYPYEQYF. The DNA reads TGTGCCAGTAGTATTGGCGGGACAGGGCGATATCCCTACGAGCAGTACTTC.